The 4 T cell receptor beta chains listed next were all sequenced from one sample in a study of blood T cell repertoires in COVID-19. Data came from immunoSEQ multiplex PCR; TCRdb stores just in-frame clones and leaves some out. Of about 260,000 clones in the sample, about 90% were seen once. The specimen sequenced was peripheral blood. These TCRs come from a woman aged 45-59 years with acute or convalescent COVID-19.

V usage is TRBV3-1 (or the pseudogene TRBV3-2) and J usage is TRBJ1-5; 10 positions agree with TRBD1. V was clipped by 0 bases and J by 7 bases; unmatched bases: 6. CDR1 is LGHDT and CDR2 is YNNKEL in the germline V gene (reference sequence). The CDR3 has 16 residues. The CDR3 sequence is CASSQDGTGVRQPQHF. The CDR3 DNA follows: TGTGCCAGCAGCCAAGATGGGACAGGGGTGAGGCAGCCCCAGCATTTT.

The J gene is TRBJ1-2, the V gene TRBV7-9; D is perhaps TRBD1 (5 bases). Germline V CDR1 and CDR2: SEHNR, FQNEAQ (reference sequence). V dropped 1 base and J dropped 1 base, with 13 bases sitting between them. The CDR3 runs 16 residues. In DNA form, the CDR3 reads TGTGCCAGCAGCTTAGGTCGTGACAGCTATAACTATGGCTACACCTTC. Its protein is CASSLGRDSYNYGYTF.

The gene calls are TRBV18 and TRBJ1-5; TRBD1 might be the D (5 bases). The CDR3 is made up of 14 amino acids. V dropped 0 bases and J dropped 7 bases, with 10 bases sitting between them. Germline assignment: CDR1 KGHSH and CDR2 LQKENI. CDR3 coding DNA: TGTGCCAGCTCACCACCGGGGGGTGGCCAGCCCCAGCATTTT. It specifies CASSPPGGGQPQHF. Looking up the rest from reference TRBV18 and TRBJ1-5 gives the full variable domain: NAGVMQNPRHLVRRRGQEARLRCSPMKGHSHVYWYRQLPEEGLKFMVYLQKENIIDESGMPKERFSAEFPKEGPSILRIQQVVRGDSAAYFCASSPPGGGQPQHFGDGTRLSIL.

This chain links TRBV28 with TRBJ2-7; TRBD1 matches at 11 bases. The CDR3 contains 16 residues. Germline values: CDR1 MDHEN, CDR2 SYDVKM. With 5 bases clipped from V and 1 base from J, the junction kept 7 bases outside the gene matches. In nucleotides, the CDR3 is TGTGCCAGCAGTCCCACCGGGACAGGGGGTTCCTACGAGCAGTACTTC. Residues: CASSPTGTGGSYEQYF.